The 16 T cell receptor beta chains below were found in one sample sequenced in a study of blood T cell repertoires in COVID-19. Data came from immunoSEQ multiplex PCR; TCRdb stores just in-frame clones and leaves some out. The data show tens of thousands of clones, about 89% seen once. Sample: peripheral blood. All receptors derive from a man aged 65-85 years with active or convalescent COVID-19.

The chain carries TRBV19 and TRBJ2-5; a possible D gene is TRBD1 (6 bases). The CDR3 spans 16 residues. Germline V gene sequence: CDR1 LNHDA, CDR2 SQIVND (reference sequence). The V and J ends lost 6 bases and 0 bases respectively, with 17 bases between them. The CDR3 loop reads CASSTGTNTYQETQYF. DNA of the CDR3: TGTGCCAGTAGCACCGGGACAAACACGTACCAAGAGACCCAGTACTTC.

As regards this clone: A junction boundary mismatches the germline segment, possibly from a read error. The chain links TRBV7-7 to TRBJ2-7, with TRBD2 matching 7 bases. The CDR3 length is 13 residues. Germline values: CDR1 SSHAT, CDR2 FNYEAQ (reference sequence). In DNA, the CDR3 is TGTGCTAGCAGCAGTACAAGCGGGACCGAGCAGTACTTC. Amino acid sequence: CASSSTSGTEQYF.

The table lists this clone with a count of one. The rearrangement joins TRBV2 to TRBJ2-1; D gene ambiguous. V was clipped by 2 bases and J by 8 bases, with 7 bases between them. The CDR3 is made up of 12 amino acids. Germline V CDR1 and CDR2: SNHLY, FYNNEI. CDR3 sequence: CASSERNYEQFF. CDR3 DNA sequence: TGTGCCAGCAGTGAAAGAAACTATGAGCAGTTCTTC.

The chain carries TRBV11-2 and TRBJ1-1; D unresolved. The V and J ends lost 2 bases and 8 bases respectively, with 12 bases between them. CDR1 is SGHAT and CDR2 is FQNNGV in the germline V gene. This CDR3 region has 13 residues. The CDR3, as DNA: TGTGCCAGCAGCTTAATAACGGGGTACGAAGCTTTCTTT. Translating gives CASSLITGYEAFF. Full variable domain (remainder filled in from reference TRBV11-2 and TRBJ1-1): EAGVAQSPRYKIIEKRQSVAFWCNPISGHATLYWYQQILGQGPKLLIQFQNNGVVDDSQLPKDRFSAERLKGVDSTLKIQPAKLEDSAVYLCASSLITGYEAFFGQGTRLTVV.

This chain connects TRBV2 to TRBJ1-1; TRBD1 might be the D (6 bases). In germline, CDR1 is SNHLY, CDR2 FYNNEI. Trimming removed 6 bases at V and 4 bases at J, with 15 bases between. The CDR3 length is 14 residues. CDR3 bases: TGTGCCAGCAGGCGGACAGTCTTGGGCACTGAAGCTTTCTTT. This encodes CASRRTVLGTEAFF.

The V gene is TRBV5-1, the J gene TRBJ2-3, with TRBD2 matching over 7 bases. CDR1 and CDR2 from the germline V gene are SGHRS and YFSETQ. Germline trimming cut 3 bases from V and 2 bases from J; bases unmatched to any gene: 6. This CDR3 has 15 residues. The CDR3 DNA reads as TGCGCCAGCAGCTGGAACGGGAGGCCCACAGATACGCAGTATTTT. It specifies CASSWNGRPTDTQYF.

The V call is TRBV28, the J call TRBJ2-7, with 14 bases matching TRBD2. Germline CDR1 MDHEN, CDR2 SYDVKM. Losses at the gene ends were 3 bases for V and 4 bases for J; bases not matched to a gene: 8. This CDR3 is built from 17 residues. Here the CDR3 DNA reads TGTGCCAGCAGTTTGCCCGCCGGGACTAGCGGGAGTTACGAGCAGTACTTC. Protein product: CASSLPAGTSGSYEQYF. The full variable domain, in which reference TRBV28 and TRBJ2-7 provide the parts outside the CDR3, is DVKVTQSSRYLVKRTGEKVFLECVQDMDHENMFWYRQDPGLGLRLIYFSYDVKMKEKGDIPEGYSVSREKKERFSLILESASTNQTSMYLCASSLPAGTSGSYEQYFGPGTRLTVT.

Only a few counts were recorded for this clone. The chain has TRBV5-1 and TRBJ1-2; weak D call: TRBD1 (5 bases). The CDR3 totals 13 residues. Trimming shortened V by 0 bases and J by 4 bases, and 7 bases separated the two germline ends. Looked up from germline, CDR1 is SGHRS and CDR2 is YFSETQ. Written as DNA, the CDR3 is TGCGCCAGCAGCTTGGACGGGGGCTATGGCTACACCTTC. Its translation: CASSLDGGYGYTF.

This clone was detected once. This rearrangement joins TRBV10-1 to TRBJ2-2, with 10 bases aligning to TRBD1. Looked up from germline, CDR1 is WNHNN and CDR2 is SYGVQD (reference sequence). The CDR3 has 15 residues. Germline trimming cut 6 bases from V and 1 base from J; bases unmatched to any gene: 2. The CDR3, as DNA: TGCGCCAGCAGAGGGACAGGGGAGAACACCGGGGAGCTGTTTTTT. The encoded protein is CASRGTGENTGELFF.

J is TRBJ1-1 and V is TRBV7-3, with a possible D match to TRBD1 (6 bases). The CDR3 has 13 amino acids. From germline, CDR1 is SGHTA and CDR2 FQGTGA. The ends were cut back, 8 bases at V and 5 bases at J, with 15 bases in the middle. Here the CDR3 reads CASGAGALTEAFF. DNA of the CDR3: TGTGCCAGCGGGGCAGGGGCCCTAACTGAAGCTTTCTTT.

The chain employs TRBV6-1 and TRBJ2-5, with 10 positions matching TRBD1. Germline V gene data show CDR1 as MNHNS and CDR2 as SASEGT. The CDR3 totals 15 residues. The V and J ends lost 0 bases and 6 bases, in that order; junction bases with no gene match: 4. The DNA for the CDR3 is TGTGCCAGCAGTGAAGCAGGGACAGGGGTTAAGACCCAGTACTTC. Its translation is CASSEAGTGVKTQYF.

The rearrangement uses TRBV6-5 and TRBJ1-4; D ambiguous. From germline, CDR1 is MNHEY and CDR2 SVGAGI. This CDR3 spans 15 amino acids. V was pared by 7 bases and J by 6 bases, with 18 bases between. This CDR3 is CASKPRGGSYEKLFF. In DNA, the CDR3 is TGTGCCAGCAAACCTCGGGGAGGCAGCTATGAAAAACTGTTTTTT.

This clone was detected a few times. V is TRBV5-1 and J is TRBJ1-2, with D possibly matching TRBD1 (5 bases). The V gene's germline CDR1 is SGHRS and CDR2 YFSETQ. The CDR3 sequence is 16 residues long. Trimming pared 0 bases from V and 5 bases from J, leaving 17 bases between. CDR3 in amino acids: CASSLEPGSVSYGYTF. CDR3 bases: TGCGCCAGCAGCTTGGAGCCAGGGTCGGTCTCATATGGCTACACCTTC.

The V call is TRBV7-9, the J call TRBJ1-2; D gene unclear. Germline CDR1 is SEHNR and CDR2 is FQNEAQ (reference sequence). The CDR3 runs 15 residues. V gave up 1 base and J gave up 1 base, with 10 bases separating them. CDR3 in amino acids: CASSLEVANNYGYTF. CDR3 nucleotide sequence: TGTGCCAGCAGCTTAGAGGTAGCGAATAACTATGGCTACACCTTC.

V usage is TRBV9 and J usage is TRBJ2-2; tentatively, D is TRBD2 (5 bases). Germline V CDR1 and CDR2: SGDLS, YYNGEE. Trimming took off 0 bases at V and 3 bases at J, with 9 bases between the two ends. The length of the CDR3 is 15 residues. CDR3 DNA sequence: TGTGCCAGCAGCGTAGGGACTCCGCACACCGGGGAGCTGTTTTTT. It is translated as CASSVGTPHTGELFF.

The V call is TRBV9, the J call TRBJ1-3, with 8 bases identical to TRBD1. This CDR3 spans 18 amino acids. Germline lookup yields CDR1 SGDLS and CDR2 YYNGEE. V shed 0 bases and J 0 bases; nucleotides not matched to a gene: 8. The CDR3 nucleotides are TGTGCCAGCAGCGTAGCTACGAGACAGGGGACCTCTGGAAACACCATATATTTT. Translation gives CASSVATRQGTSGNTIYF.